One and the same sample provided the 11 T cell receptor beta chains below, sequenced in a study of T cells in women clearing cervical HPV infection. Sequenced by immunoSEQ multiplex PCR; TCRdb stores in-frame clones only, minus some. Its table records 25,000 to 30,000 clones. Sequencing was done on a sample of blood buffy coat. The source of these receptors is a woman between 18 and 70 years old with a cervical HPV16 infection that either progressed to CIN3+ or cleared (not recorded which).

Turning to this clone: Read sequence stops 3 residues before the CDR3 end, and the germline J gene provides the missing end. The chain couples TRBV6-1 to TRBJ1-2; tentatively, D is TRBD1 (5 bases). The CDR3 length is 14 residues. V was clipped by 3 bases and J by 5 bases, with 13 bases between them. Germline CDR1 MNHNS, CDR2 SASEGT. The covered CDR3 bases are TGTGCCAGCAGTGAGGGAGAGGGGAGATATGGC. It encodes CASSEGEGRYG. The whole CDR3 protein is CASSEGEGRYGYTF.

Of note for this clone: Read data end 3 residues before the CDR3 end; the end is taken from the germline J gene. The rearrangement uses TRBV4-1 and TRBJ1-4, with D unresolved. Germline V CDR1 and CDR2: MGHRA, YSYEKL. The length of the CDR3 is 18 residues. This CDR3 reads CASSQVPFYLQYNSPLFF. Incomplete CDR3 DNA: TGCGCCAGCAGCCAAGTCCCCTTTTATTTACAGTATAATTCACCA.

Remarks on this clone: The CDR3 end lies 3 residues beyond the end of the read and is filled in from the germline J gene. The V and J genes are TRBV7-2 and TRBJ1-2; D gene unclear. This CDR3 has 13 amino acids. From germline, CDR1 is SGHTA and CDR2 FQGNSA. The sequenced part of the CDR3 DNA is TGTGCCAGCAGCCGCGCTCCCAACGATGAC. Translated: CASSRAPNDD. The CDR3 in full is CASSRAPNDDYTF.

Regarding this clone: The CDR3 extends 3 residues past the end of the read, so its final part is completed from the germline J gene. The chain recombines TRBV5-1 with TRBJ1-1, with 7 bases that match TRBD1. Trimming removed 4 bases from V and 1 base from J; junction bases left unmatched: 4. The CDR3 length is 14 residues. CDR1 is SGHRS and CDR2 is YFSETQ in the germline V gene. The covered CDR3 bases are TGCGCCAGCAGCCCGGGACAGCCGAACACTGAA. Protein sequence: CASSPGQPNTE. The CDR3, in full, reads CASSPGQPNTEAFF.

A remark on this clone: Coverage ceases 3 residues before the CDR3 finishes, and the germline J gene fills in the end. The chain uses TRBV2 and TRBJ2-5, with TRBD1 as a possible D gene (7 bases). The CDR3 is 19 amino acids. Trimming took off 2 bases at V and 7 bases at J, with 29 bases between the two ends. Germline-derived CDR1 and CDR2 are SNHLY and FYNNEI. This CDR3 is CASSEWGDSLYLSGATQYF. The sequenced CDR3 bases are TGTGCCAGCAGTGAATGGGGGGACAGCCTATACTTATCGGGAGCGACC.

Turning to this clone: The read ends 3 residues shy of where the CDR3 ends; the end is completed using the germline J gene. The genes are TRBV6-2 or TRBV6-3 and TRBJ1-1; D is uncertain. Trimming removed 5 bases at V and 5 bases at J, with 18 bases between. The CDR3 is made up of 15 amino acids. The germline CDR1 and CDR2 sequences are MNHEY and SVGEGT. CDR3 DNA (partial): TGTGCCAGCAGTACCCTCCTGGAGGGCTTAACTGAA. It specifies CASSTLLEGLTE. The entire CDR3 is CASSTLLEGLTEAFF.

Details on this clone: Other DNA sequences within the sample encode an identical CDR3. Partial CDR3 DNA: TGTGCCAGCAGTTTGGGGCCTTACGGAAACACC. It encodes CASSLGPYGNT. The whole CDR3 reads CASSLGPYGNTIYF. The chain joins TRBV7-7 to TRBJ1-3; D perhaps matches TRBD1 (5 bases). The DNA ends 3 residues before the CDR3 does, and the rest of the CDR3 is filled in from the germline J gene. Germline V gene sequence: CDR1 SSHAT, CDR2 FNYEAQ (reference sequence). This CDR3 has 14 amino acids. With 6 bases removed from V and 4 bases from J, the gap between germline ends came to 13 bases.

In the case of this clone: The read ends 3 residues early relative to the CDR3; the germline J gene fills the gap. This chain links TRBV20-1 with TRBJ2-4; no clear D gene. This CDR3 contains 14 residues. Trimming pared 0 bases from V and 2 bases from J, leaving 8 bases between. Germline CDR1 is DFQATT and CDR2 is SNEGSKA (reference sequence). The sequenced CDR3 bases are TGCAGTGCTAGAGATCCAGAATCCAAAAACATT. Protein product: CSARDPESKNI. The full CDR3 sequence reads CSARDPESKNIQYF.

CDR3 in amino acids: CAIQETGDTGEQYF. The covered CDR3 bases are TGTGCCATCCAGGAAACAGGGGACACCGGCGAG. The chain has TRBV10-3 and TRBJ2-7; 7 positions match TRBD1. The read terminates 3 residues before the CDR3 end, so the remaining end is supplied by the germline J gene. CDR1 is ENHRY and CDR2 is SYGVKD in the germline V gene. CDR3 length: 14 amino acids. V was pared by 8 bases and J by 6 bases, with 13 bases of the junction left unmatched.

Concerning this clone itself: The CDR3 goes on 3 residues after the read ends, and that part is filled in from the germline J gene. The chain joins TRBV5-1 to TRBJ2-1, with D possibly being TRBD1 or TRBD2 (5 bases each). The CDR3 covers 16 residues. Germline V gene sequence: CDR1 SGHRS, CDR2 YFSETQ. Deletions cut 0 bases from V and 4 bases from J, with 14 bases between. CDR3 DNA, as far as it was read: TGCGCCAGCAGCTTGGGCCCTGACAGAGGGTACAATGAG. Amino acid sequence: CASSLGPDRGYNE. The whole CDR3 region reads CASSLGPDRGYNEQFF.

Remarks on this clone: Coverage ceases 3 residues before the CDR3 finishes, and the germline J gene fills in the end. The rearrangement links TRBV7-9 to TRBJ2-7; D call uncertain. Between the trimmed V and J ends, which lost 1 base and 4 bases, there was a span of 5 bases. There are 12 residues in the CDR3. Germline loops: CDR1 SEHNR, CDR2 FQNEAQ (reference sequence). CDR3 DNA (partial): TGTGCCAGCAGCTTAGTCGGTTACGAG. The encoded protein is CASSLVGYE. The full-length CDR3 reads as CASSLVGYEQYF.